This TCR beta chain derives from a study of CD8 T cells in Susac syndrome. Sequencing of TCR beta was carried out in blood CD8+ and CD4+ T cells. TEMRA cells were enriched by FACS, and CD4+ and CD8+ T cells were negatively isolated. Points from the study as a whole: The authors acknowledged that their TCR sequencing and HLA analysis involved a relatively small number of individuals.

Random hexamers served to reverse transcribe roughly 0.5 to 1 ug RNA. The authors amplified TCR beta CDR3 across 54 Vbeta and 13 Jbeta using immunoSEQ multiplex PCR. TCRdb reanalysed the immunoSEQ multiplex PCR reads using MiXCR and keeps one entry per CDR3 protein. The table shows approximately 130,000 distinct CDR3 sequences, with more than 75% occurring only once. The CDR3 runs 15 residues. With 4 bases removed from V and 5 bases from J, the gap between germline ends came to 14 bases. Germline V gene sequence: CDR1 SGHVS, CDR2 FNYEAQ. Concerning this clonotype: The antigen remains unidentified.

The receptor was derived from a human donor with multiple sclerosis. Sequenced sample: CD8+ T cells from PBMCs. V is TRBV7-6 and J is TRBJ1-4; the D gene is possibly TRBD1 (6 bases). The CDR3 loop is CASSSIGGANEKLFF. The CDR3 nucleotides are TGTGCCAGCAGCTCTATCGGGGGCGCGAATGAAAAACTGTTTTTT.